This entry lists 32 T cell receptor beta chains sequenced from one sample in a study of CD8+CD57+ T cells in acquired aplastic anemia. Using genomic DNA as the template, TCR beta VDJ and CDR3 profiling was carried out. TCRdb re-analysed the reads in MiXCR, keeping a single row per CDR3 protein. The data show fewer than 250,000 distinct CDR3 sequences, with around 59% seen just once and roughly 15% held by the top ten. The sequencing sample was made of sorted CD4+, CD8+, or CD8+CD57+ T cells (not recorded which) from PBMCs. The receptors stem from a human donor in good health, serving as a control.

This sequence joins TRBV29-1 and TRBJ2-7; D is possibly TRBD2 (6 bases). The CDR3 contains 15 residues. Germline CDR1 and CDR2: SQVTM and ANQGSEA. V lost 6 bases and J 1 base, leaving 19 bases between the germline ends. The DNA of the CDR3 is TGCAGCGTAACTAGCAGTTTGGACAATTCCTACGAGCAGTACTTC. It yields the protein CSVTSSLDNSYEQYF.

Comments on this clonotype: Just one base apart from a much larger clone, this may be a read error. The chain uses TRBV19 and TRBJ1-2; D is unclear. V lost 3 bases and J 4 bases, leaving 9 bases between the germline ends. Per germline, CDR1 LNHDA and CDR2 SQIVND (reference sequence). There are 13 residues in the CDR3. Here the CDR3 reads CASSMEGGYGYTF. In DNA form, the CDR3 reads TGTGCCAGTAGTATGGAAGGTGGCTATGGCTACACCTTC.

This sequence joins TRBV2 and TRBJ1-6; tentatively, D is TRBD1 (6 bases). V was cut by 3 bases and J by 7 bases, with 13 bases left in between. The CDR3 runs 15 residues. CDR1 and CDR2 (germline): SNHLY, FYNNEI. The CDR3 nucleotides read TGTGCCAGCAGTGAGTATCGGCAGGGGAATTCACCCCTCCACTTT. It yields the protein CASSEYRQGNSPLHF.

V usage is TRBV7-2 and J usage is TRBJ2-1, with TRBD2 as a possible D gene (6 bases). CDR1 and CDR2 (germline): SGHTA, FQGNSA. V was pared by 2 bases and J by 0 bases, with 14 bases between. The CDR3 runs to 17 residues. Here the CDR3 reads CASSLKVAVNSYNEQFF. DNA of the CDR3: TGTGCCAGCAGCTTAAAAGTAGCGGTCAACTCCTACAATGAGCAGTTCTTC.

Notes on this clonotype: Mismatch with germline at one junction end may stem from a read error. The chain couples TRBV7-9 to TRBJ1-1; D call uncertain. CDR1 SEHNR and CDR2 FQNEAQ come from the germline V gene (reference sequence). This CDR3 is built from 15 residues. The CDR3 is CASSWRTSGNTEAFF. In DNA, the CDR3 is TGCGCCAGCAGCTGGAGGACTAGCGGGAACACTGAAGCTTTCTTT.

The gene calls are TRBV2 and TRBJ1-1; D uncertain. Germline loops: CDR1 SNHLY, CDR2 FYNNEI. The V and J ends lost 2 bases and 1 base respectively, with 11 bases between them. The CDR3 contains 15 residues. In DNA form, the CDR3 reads TGTGCCAGCAGTGAATATACGGCGGAGAACACTGAAGCTTTCTTT. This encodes CASSEYTAENTEAFF.

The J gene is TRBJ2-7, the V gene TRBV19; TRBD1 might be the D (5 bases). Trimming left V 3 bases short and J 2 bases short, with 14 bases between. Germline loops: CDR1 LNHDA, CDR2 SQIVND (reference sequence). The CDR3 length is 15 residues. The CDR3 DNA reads TGTGCCAGTAGTATCACGACAGCGCTTACCTACGAGCAGTACTTC. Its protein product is CASSITTALTYEQYF.

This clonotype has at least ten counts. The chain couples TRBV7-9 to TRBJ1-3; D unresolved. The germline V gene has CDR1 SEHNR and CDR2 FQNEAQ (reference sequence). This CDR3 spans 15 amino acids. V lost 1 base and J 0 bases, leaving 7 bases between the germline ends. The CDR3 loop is CASSLVEVSGNTIYF. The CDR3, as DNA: TGTGCCAGCAGCTTAGTGGAAGTCTCTGGAAACACCATATATTTT.

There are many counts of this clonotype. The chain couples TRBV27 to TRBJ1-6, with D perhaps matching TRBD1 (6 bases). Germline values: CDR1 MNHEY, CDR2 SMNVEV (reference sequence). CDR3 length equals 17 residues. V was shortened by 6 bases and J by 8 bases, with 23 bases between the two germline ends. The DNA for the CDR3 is TGTGCCAGCAGCCATGAACTGACAGGACTTAGACATTCACCCCTCCACTTT. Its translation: CASSHELTGLRHSPLHF.

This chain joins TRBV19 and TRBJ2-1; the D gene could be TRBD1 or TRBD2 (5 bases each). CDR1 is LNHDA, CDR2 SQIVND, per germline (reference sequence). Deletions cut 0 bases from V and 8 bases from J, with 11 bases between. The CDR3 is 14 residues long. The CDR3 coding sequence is TGTGCCAGTAGTATAGATAAGGGGCGGGATGAGCAGTTCTTC. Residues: CASSIDKGRDEQFF.

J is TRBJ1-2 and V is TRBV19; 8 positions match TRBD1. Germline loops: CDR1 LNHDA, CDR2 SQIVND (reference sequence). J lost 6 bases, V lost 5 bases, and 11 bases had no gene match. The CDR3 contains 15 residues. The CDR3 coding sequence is TGTGCCAGTAGTGTACCGGGACAGGATGGCGATGGCTACACCTTC. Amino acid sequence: CASSVPGQDGDGYTF.

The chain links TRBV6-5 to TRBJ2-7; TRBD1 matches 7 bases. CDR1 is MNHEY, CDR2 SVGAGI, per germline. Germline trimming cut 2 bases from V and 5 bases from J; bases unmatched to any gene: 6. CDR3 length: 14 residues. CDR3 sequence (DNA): TGTGCCAGCAGTTACGACAGGGTTAGAAACGAGCAGTACTTC. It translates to CASSYDRVRNEQYF.

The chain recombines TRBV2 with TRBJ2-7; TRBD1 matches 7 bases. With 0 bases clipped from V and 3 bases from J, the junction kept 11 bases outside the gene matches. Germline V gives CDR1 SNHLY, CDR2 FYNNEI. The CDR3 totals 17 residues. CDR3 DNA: TGTGCCAGCAGTGAAGCCTCCTCGAGAGGGGGCGGCTACGAGCAGTACTTC. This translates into CASSEASSRGGGYEQYF.

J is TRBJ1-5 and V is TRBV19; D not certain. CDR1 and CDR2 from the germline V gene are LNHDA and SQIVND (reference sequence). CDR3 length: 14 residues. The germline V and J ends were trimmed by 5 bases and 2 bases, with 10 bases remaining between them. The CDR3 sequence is CASSPNSGNQPQHF. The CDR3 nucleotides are TGTGCCAGTAGTCCTAACTCGGGCAATCAGCCCCAGCATTTT.

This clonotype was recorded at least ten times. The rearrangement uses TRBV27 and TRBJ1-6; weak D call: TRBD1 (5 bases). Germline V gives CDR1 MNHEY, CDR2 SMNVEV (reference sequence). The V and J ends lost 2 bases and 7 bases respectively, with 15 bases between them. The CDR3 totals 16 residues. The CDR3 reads CASSLTPQGSNSPLHF. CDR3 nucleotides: TGTGCCAGCAGTTTAACTCCCCAGGGTTCCAATTCACCCCTCCACTTT.

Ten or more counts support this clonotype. CDR3 amino acids: CSVIRGFTDTQYF. The CDR3 coding sequence is TGCAGCGTAATAAGGGGATTCACAGATACGCAGTATTTT. This chain connects TRBV29-1 to TRBJ2-3; TRBD1 is a possible D gene (5 bases). This CDR3 contains 13 residues. Germline CDR1 SQVTM, CDR2 ANQGSEA. V lost 6 bases and J lost 2, with 12 bases in between.

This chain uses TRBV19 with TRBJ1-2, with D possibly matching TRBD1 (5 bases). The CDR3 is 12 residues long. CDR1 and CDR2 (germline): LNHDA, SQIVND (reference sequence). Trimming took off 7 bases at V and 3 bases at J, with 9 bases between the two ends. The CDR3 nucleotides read TGTGCCAGTACTTTACAGGACTATGGCTACACCTTC. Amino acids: CASTLQDYGYTF.

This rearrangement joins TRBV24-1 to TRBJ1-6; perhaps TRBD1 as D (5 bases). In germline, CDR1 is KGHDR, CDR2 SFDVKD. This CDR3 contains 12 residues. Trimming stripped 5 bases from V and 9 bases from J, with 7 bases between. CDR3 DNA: TGTGCCACCAGTGCGGGGGGTTCACCCCTCCACTTT. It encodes CATSAGGSPLHF.

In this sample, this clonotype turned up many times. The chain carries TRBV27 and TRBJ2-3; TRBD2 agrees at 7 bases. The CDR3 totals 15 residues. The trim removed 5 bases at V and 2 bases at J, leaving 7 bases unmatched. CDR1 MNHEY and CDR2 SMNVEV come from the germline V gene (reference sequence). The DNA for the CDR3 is TGTGCCAGCAGTCCTATGGCGGGGGACACAGATACGCAGTATTTT. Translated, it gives CASSPMAGDTDTQYF.

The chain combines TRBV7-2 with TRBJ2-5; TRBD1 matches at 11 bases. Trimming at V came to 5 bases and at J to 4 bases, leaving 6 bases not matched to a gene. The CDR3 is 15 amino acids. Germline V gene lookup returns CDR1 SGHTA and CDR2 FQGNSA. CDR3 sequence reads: CASSQGQGARETQYF. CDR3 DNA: TGTGCCAGCAGCCAAGGACAGGGGGCAAGAGAGACCCAGTACTTC.

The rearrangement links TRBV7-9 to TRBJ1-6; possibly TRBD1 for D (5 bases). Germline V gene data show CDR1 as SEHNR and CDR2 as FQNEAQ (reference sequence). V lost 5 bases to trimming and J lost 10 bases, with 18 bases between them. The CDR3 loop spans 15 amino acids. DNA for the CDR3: TGTGCCAGCAGCCTAGAGGGGCAGGGACGATCACCCCTCCACTTT. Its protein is CASSLEGQGRSPLHF.

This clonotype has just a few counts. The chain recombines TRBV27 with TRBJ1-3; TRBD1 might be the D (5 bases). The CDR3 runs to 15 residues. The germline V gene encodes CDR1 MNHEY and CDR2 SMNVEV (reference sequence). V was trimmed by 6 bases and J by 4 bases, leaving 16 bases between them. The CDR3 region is CASSVQGGRGNTIYF. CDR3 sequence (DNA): TGTGCCAGCAGCGTCCAGGGTGGAAGGGGAAACACCATATATTTT.

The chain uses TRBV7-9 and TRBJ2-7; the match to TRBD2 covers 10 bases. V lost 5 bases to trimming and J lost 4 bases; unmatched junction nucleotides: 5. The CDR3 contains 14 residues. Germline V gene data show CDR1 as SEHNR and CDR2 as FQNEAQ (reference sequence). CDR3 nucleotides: TGTGCCAGCAGCCCAGCGGGGGGGGCGTACGAGCAGTACTTC. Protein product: CASSPAGGAYEQYF.

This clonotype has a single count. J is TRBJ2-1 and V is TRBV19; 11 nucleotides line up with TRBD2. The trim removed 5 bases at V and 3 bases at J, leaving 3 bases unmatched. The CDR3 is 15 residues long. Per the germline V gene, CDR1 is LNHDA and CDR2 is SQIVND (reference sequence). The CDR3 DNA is TGTGCCAGTAGTCCGGGACTAGCGGACTACAATGAGCAGTTCTTC. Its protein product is CASSPGLADYNEQFF.

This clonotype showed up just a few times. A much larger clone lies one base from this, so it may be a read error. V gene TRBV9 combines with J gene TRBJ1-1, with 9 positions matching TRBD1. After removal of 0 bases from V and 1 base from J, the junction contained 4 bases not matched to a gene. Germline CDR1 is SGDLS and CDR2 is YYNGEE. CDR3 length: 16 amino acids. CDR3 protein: CASSVGDRATNTEAFF. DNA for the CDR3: TGTGCCAGCAGCGTAGGGGACAGGGCGACGAACACTGAAGCTTTCTTT.

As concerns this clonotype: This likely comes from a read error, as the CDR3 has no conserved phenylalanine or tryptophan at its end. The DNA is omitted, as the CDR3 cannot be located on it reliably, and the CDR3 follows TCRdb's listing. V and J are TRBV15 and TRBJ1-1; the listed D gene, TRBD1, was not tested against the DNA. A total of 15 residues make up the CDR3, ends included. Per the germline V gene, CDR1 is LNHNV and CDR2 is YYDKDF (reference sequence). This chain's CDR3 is CATSRRQGMNTEAII.

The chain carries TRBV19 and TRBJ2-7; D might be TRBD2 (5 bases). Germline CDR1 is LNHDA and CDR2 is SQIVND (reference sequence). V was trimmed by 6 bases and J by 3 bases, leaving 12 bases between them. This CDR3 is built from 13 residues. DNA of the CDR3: TGTGCCAGTAGGAGGGAAGTGGGCTACGAGCAGTACTTC. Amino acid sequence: CASRREVGYEQYF.

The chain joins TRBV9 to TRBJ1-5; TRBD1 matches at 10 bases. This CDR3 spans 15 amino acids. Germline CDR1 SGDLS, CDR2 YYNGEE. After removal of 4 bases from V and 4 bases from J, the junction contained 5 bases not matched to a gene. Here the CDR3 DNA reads TGTGCCAGCAGCACCGGACAGGGGGGAAATCAGCCCCAGCATTTT. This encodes CASSTGQGGNQPQHF.

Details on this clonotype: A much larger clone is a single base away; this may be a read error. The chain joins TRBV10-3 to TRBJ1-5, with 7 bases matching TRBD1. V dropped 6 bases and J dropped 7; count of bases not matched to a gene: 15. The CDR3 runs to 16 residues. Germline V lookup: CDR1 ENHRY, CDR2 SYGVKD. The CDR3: CAISLFATGVNQPQHF. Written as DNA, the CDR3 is TGTGCCATCAGCCTATTTGCCACAGGGGTTAACCAGCCCCAGCATTTT.

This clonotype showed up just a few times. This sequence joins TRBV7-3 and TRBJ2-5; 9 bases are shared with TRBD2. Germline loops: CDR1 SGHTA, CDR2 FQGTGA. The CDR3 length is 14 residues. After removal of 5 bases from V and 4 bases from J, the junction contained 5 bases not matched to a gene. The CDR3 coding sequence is TGTGCCAGCAGCCTAGCGGGAAGACGAGAGACCCAGTACTTC. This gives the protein CASSLAGRRETQYF.

The CDR3 is CASSISVSQNTEAFF. CDR3 DNA: TGTGCCAGTAGTATCTCGGTCAGTCAGAACACTGAAGCTTTCTTT. This rearrangement joins TRBV19 to TRBJ1-1, with D unclear. The ends were cut back, 3 bases at V and 1 base at J, with 12 bases in the middle. This CDR3 spans 15 amino acids. Per germline, CDR1 LNHDA and CDR2 SQIVND (reference sequence).

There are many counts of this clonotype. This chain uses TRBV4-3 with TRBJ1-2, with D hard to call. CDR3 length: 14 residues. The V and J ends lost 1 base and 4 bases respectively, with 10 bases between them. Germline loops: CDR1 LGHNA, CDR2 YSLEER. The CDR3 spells CASSQASYLYGYTF. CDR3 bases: TGCGCCAGCAGCCAAGCTTCATACCTCTATGGCTACACCTTC.